The present TCR beta chain was sequenced within a study of regulatory T cells in long-lasting Graves disease. Study-level findings and limits: Persistent disease favored TRBV28, TRBJ1-2 and TRBJ2-5. Having few samples may have compromised the accuracy.

Building the TCR beta libraries relied on iRepertoire HTBI primers, and CDR3 regions underwent Arm-PCR. MiXCR, run by TCRdb on the multiplex PCR reads, gives a single entry per CDR3 protein. The table records some 450,000 distinct CDR3 sequences, roughly 17% of them present only once. The time point is: newly diagnosed GD, antithyroid drugs for less than 3 months. RNA from PBMCs was the source of the TCR library. Germline values: CDR1 SGHAT, CDR2 FQNNGV. Trimming shortened V by 3 bases and J by 8 bases, and 25 bases separated the two germline ends. This CDR3 has 17 residues. A note on this clonotype: The antigen is unknown.

The same sample was also studied in work on T cells in Graves' hyperthyroidism and ophthalmopathy.

The chain uses TRBV11-2 and TRBJ1-2; perhaps TRBD1 as D (5 bases). This specimen consisted of peripheral blood mononuclear cells (PBMCs), obtained at new diagnosis, from a patient treated with antithyroid drugs. This clonotype originated in a woman aged 25 to 39 with Graves disease. The CDR3 bases are TGTGCCAGCAGCTTGGGGCCCGAACATGTTCCTGGTAAAGGCTACACCTTC. The encoded protein is CASSLGPEHVPGKGYTF.